This record covers a single TCR beta chain. The sample belongs to a study of identifying expanded T cells in peripheral blood. The method was immunoSEQ multiplex PCR; TCRdb's version includes in-frame clones alone and lacks a portion of them. Found here are approximately 80,000 clones, 84% of them singletons; the top ten hold under 20%. This CDR3 spans 17 amino acids. V was clipped by 0 bases and J by 4 bases, with 14 bases between them. Germline CDR1 SGHRS, CDR2 YFSETQ. The sample comprised blood. The receptor comes from a person aged 18-69 years in good health. The chain uses TRBV5-1 and TRBJ2-6, with a possible D match to TRBD2 (6 bases). The CDR3, as DNA: TGCGCCAGCAGCTTGGTTGGAGGAGGGTCCGGGGCCAACGTCCTGACTTTC. It encodes CASSLVGGGSGANVLTF.